These 30 T cell receptor beta chains originate from one sample sequenced in a study of tumor-infiltrating lymphocytes in primary liver carcinoma. The template, 500 ng total RNA, yielded TCR beta cDNA made with a constant-region primer. Three rounds of nested multiplex PCR with slightly modified ARM-PCR produced TCR beta libraries. The study ran its first two PCR rounds for approximately 10 cycles each, using TRBV1-TRBV30 forward primers and a C-beta reverse primer. MiXCR, run by TCRdb on the multiplex PCR reads, gives a single entry per CDR3 protein. The sample shows about 74,000 distinct CDR3 sequences, more than 60% of them seen only once. Each 20-30 mg portion of unsorted bulk tissue served as the source for co-extraction of RNA and DNA. The sample comprised liver tumor tissue from sampling region 4. Noted subset: tumor region T4, right-lateral pole. These receptor sequences come from a middle-aged man with primary liver carcinoma and hepatitis B virus infection.

Comment on this clonotype: Given a much more abundant clone one base away, this may be a read error. The genes are TRBV7-9 and TRBJ1-5; 9 nucleotides align to TRBD1. CDR1 is SEHNR, CDR2 FQNEAQ, per germline (reference sequence). V was clipped by 7 bases and J by 4 bases; unmatched bases: 5. The CDR3 loop spans 14 amino acids. The CDR3 sequence: CASTSQGANQPQHF. CDR3 DNA: TGTGCCAGCACCTCACAGGGGGCTAATCAGCCCCAGCATTTT. Looking up the rest from reference TRBV7-9 and TRBJ1-5 gives the full variable domain: DTGVSQNPRHKITKRGQNVTFRCDPISEHNRLYWYRQTLGQGPEFLTYFQNEAQLEKSRLLSDRFSAERPKGSFSTLEIQRTEQGDSAMYLCASTSQGANQPQHFGDGTRLSIL.

This clonotype was counted a few times. The chain recombines TRBV28 with TRBJ2-7; no clear D gene. The CDR3 has 16 amino acids. Germline V gene lookup returns CDR1 MDHEN and CDR2 SYDVKM. Trimming removed 4 bases from V and 6 bases from J, with 22 bases in between. In DNA, the CDR3 is TGTGCCAGCAGTTCCACCTTGGCTACCTTCGGCTCCGAGCAGTACTTC. This encodes CASSSTLATFGSEQYF.

Points on this clonotype: A much larger clone is a single base away; this may be a read error. The genes are TRBV5-8 and TRBJ2-7; 10 nucleotides align to TRBD2. Germline CDR1 and CDR2: SGHTS and YDEGEE. This CDR3 contains 16 residues. The chain's CDR3 is CVSSQPIAGGGNEQYF. Here the CDR3 DNA reads TGTGTCAGCAGCCAGCCCATAGCGGGAGGTGGTAACGAGCAGTACTTC.

Note on this clonotype: Given the absence of the conserved phenylalanine or tryptophan at the CDR3 end, a read error is likely. The chain employs TRBV5-4 and TRBJ2-5, with TRBD1 identical over 7 bases. The CDR3 loop spans 15 amino acids. V gave up 4 bases and J gave up 9 bases; unmatched junction bases: 15. The germline gives CDR1 SGHNT, CDR2 YYREEE (reference sequence). CDR3 protein: CASSSMTGIGEAQYI. Written as DNA, the CDR3 is TGTGCCAGCAGCAGCATGACAGGGATTGGCGAGGCCCAGTACATC.

In its sample, this clonotype was seen many times. The genes are TRBV14 and TRBJ2-7; unclear D gene. This CDR3 is built from 15 residues. Trimming pared 0 bases from V and 3 bases from J, leaving 12 bases between. The germline V gene has CDR1 SGHDN and CDR2 FVKESK. As DNA, the CDR3 is TGTGCCAGCAGCCAAGATACGAACAGATACTACGAGCAGTACTTC. Translation gives CASSQDTNRYYEQYF.

As concerns this clonotype: A read error may produce the germline difference seen at one junction end. The V and J genes are TRBV4-1 and TRBJ2-3; D not certain. The CDR3 has 16 residues. From germline, CDR1 is MGHRA and CDR2 YSYEKL. The CDR3 loop is CDSSHAKTYGADTQYF. Here the CDR3 DNA reads TGCGACAGCAGCCATGCCAAAACGTATGGGGCAGATACGCAGTATTTT.

For this clonotype: One junction end disagrees with the germline gene, perhaps due to a read error. The V gene is TRBV11-2, the J gene TRBJ2-2, with D possibly called TRBD1 or TRBD2 (5 bases each). The length of the CDR3 is 16 residues. The germline CDR1 and CDR2 sequences are SGHAT and FQNNGV. CDR3 residues: CASSLVALTGTREPFF. DNA for the CDR3: TGTGCCAGCAGCTTAGTGGCGCTAACGGGAACCAGGGAGCCGTTTTTT. Complete variable domain (other parts from reference TRBV11-2 and TRBJ2-2): EAGVAQSPRYKIIEKRQSVAFWCNPISGHATLYWYQQILGQGPKLLIQFQNNGVVDDSQLPKDRFSAERLKGVDSTLKIQPAKLEDSAVYLCASSLVALTGTREPFFGEGSRLTVL.

This clonotype was detected ten times or more. V usage is TRBV6-1 and J usage is TRBJ1-5, with TRBD1 matching 7 bases. CDR3 length: 14 residues. Germline assignment: CDR1 MNHNS and CDR2 SASEGT. The trim removed 4 bases at V and 2 bases at J, leaving 2 bases unmatched. CDR3 amino acids: CASSVDRGNQPQHF. The CDR3 DNA reads TGTGCCAGCAGTGTAGACAGGGGCAATCAGCCCCAGCATTTT.

This clonotype was seen only a few times. The genes are TRBV20-1 and TRBJ2-3; D is ambiguous. The CDR3 length is 15 residues. Germline-derived CDR1 and CDR2 are DFQATT and SNEGSKA (reference sequence). Trimming left V 4 bases short and J 3 bases short, with 17 bases between. CDR3 nucleotides: TGCAGTGCTAAACCCCCTCTGGTTGTAACAGATACGCAGTATTTT. This translates into CSAKPPLVVTDTQYF.

Worth noting for this clonotype: The junction does not match germline at one end; this may be a read error. V and J are TRBV11-2 and TRBJ2-7, with TRBD2 as a possible D gene (6 bases). The germline V gene encodes CDR1 SGHAT and CDR2 FQNNGV. The CDR3 has 15 residues. The CDR3 region is CASSLCGTPPYEQYF. In DNA form, the CDR3 reads TGTGCCAGCAGCCTCTGCGGGACTCCACCCTATGAGCAGTACTTC.

To note about this clonotype: The junction shows a germline mismatch at one end, possibly a read error. This chain uses TRBV5-4 with TRBJ1-1; 7 bases map to TRBD1. Germline V lookup: CDR1 SGHNT, CDR2 YYREEE (reference sequence). CDR3 length: 15 residues. The CDR3: CASSLSGTVLAEALF. In nucleotides, the CDR3 is TGTGCCAGCAGCCTATCCGGGACAGTGTTGGCTGAAGCTCTCTTT. The complete variable domain, with remaining parts taken from reference TRBV5-4 and TRBJ1-1, reads ETGVTQSPTHLIKTRGQQVTLRCSSQSGHNTVSWYQQALGQGPQFIFQYYREEENGRGNFPPRFSGLQFPNYSSELNVNALELDDSALYLCASSLSGTVLAEALFGQGTRLTVV.

A note on this clonotype: An end of the junction differs from the germline gene, which may be a read error. CDR3 sequence reads: CANSLGLGGRETQYF. The CDR3 bases are TGTGCCAACAGCTTAGGATTGGGGGGACGGGAAACCCAATACTTC. The J gene is TRBJ2-5, the V gene TRBV11-2; tentative D call: TRBD2 (6 bases). This CDR3 comprises 15 residues. Germline lookup yields CDR1 SGHAT and CDR2 FQNNGV.

The chain joins TRBV7-8 to TRBJ2-7; TRBD1 aligns across 9 bases. Trimming removed 8 bases from V and 3 bases from J; junction bases left unmatched: 20. The germline CDR1 and CDR2 sequences are SGHVS and FQNEAQ. The CDR3 consists of 18 residues. As DNA, the CDR3 is TGTGCCAGCTGTTTAGGTGCTAAAGTGGACAGGGGATACTACGAGCAGTACTTC. It yields the protein CASCLGAKVDRGYYEQYF.

This sequence joins TRBV18 and TRBJ2-1, with D perhaps given as TRBD1 or TRBD2 (5 bases each). With 4 bases removed from V and 9 bases from J, the gap between germline ends came to 22 bases. CDR1 KGHSH and CDR2 LQKENI come from the germline V gene. This CDR3 region has 16 residues. This CDR3 is CASSHARGRDVGEQFF. The DNA of the CDR3 is TGTGCCAGCTCACACGCTCGGGGCCGAGACGTCGGTGAGCAGTTCTTC. The full variable domain, completed using reference TRBV18 and TRBJ2-1, is NAGVMQNPRHLVRRRGQEARLRCSPMKGHSHVYWYRQLPEEGLKFMVYLQKENIIDESGMPKERFSAEFPKEGPSILRIQQVVRGDSAAYFCASSHARGRDVGEQFFGPGTRLTVL.

Turning to this clonotype: This may be a read error: a much more frequent sequence differs by one nucleotide. CDR3 DNA: TGTGCCAGCAGTTTATCTAAGGGGGTGGCGAGCGGGGCAGTCTACGACCAGTACTTC. It yields the protein CASSLSKGVASGAVYDQYF. The chain couples TRBV28 to TRBJ2-7; D possibly corresponds to TRBD2 (7 bases). CDR3 length: 19 residues. CDR1 MDHEN and CDR2 SYDVKM come from the germline V gene.

V is TRBV11-2 and J is TRBJ2-3; D ambiguous. V was trimmed by 10 bases and J by 6 bases, leaving 17 bases between them. CDR3 length: 13 amino acids. Per the germline V gene, CDR1 is SGHAT and CDR2 is FQNNGV. CDR3 bases: TGTGCCATGAGAAAACCCGGCTCGGATACGCAGTATTTT. Translated: CAMRKPGSDTQYF. Using reference TRBV11-2 and TRBJ2-3 for the parts outside the CDR3, the full variable domain is EAGVAQSPRYKIIEKRQSVAFWCNPISGHATLYWYQQILGQGPKLLIQFQNNGVVDDSQLPKDRFSAERLKGVDSTLKIQPAKLEDSAVYLCAMRKPGSDTQYFGPGTRLTVL.

This chain uses TRBV7-6 with TRBJ2-7; D unclear. Germline-derived CDR1 and CDR2 are SGHVS and FNYEAQ. This CDR3 contains 14 residues. Trimming took 5 bases from V and 5 from J, leaving 16 bases between them. In DNA, the CDR3 is TGTGCCAGCAGCCCTTCGGCCCCCGGCGACGAGCAGTACTTC. Translation: CASSPSAPGDEQYF.

As concerns this clonotype: The junction departs from the called germline gene at one end, perhaps through a read error. V usage is TRBV10-3 and J usage is TRBJ2-3; 8 bases align to TRBD2. Germline lookup yields CDR1 ENHRY and CDR2 SYGVKD. This CDR3 spans 15 amino acids. CDR3 sequence (DNA): TGTGCCATCACGAGGCTAGCGGGCAGCACAGATATGCAGTATTTT. It specifies CAITRLAGSTDMQYF.

The chain recombines TRBV11-2 with TRBJ2-3; TRBD2 matches at 7 bases. There are 19 residues in the CDR3. The germline CDR1 and CDR2 sequences are SGHAT and FQNNGV. V dropped 10 bases and J dropped 14; count of bases not matched to a gene: 36. CDR3 sequence (DNA): TGTGCCAACAGGACTCCTCGAGGCGGGAGACCTACTAGCACAGATATGCGGTATTTT. Protein product: CANRTPRGGRPTSTDMRYF. Together with reference TRBV11-2 and TRBJ2-3, the CDR3 gives the full variable domain: EAGVAQSPRYKIIEKRQSVAFWCNPISGHATLYWYQQILGQGPKLLIQFQNNGVVDDSQLPKDRFSAERLKGVDSTLKIQPAKLEDSAVYLCANRTPRGGRPTSTDMRYFGPGTRLTVL.

Note on this clonotype: Compared with germline, one end of the junction differs, possibly owing to a read error. CDR3 in DNA: TGTAGCGTCGCGGCTGGGGGTGGTAACAATCAGCCCCAGCATTTT. Its protein product is CSVAAGGGNNQPQHF. This rearrangement joins TRBV29-1 to TRBJ1-5; a weak D match, TRBD1 (5 bases). The CDR3 loop spans 15 amino acids. Germline CDR1 reads SQVTM; CDR2 reads ANQGSEA.

This chain joins TRBV10-1 and TRBJ2-1; TRBD1 matches 9 bases. CDR1 is WNHNN, CDR2 SYGVQD, per germline (reference sequence). The ends lost 9 bases at V and 9 bases at J; junction bases unmatched: 12. The CDR3 runs 14 residues. The CDR3 protein is CASNAGQGIGEQFF. The CDR3 coding sequence is TGCGCCAGTAACGCCGGACAGGGGATAGGTGAGCAGTTCTTC.

A word on this clonotype: The junction and the germline gene differ at one end; a read error may be behind it. V is TRBV30 and J is TRBJ1-1, with 7 bases matching TRBD1. In germline, CDR1 is GTSNPN, CDR2 SVGIG (reference sequence). This CDR3 comprises 13 residues. The CDR3 loop is CTWIGGLNTEAFF. In DNA, the CDR3 is TGTACCTGGATAGGGGGCTTGAACACTGAAGCTTTCTTT.

The genes are TRBV10-3 and TRBJ2-1; 7 bases agree with TRBD2. The trim removed 5 bases at V and 3 bases at J, leaving 16 bases unmatched. The V gene's germline CDR1 is ENHRY and CDR2 SYGVKD. This CDR3 has 18 amino acids. CDR3 bases: TGTGCCATCAGTTACAGACTGGCGGGAGACCCGCTCTACAATGAGCAGTTCTTC. Protein sequence: CAISYRLAGDPLYNEQFF.

A remark on this clonotype: Compared with germline, one end of the junction differs, possibly owing to a read error. This chain joins TRBV30 and TRBJ1-5, with D maybe TRBD1 (6 bases). Germline CDR1 and CDR2: GTSNPN and SVGIG (reference sequence). The CDR3 has 14 amino acids. CDR3 nucleotides: TGTGCCTGTAGTGGAGTACAGGGAAATCAGCCCCAGCATTTT. Residues: CACSGVQGNQPQHF.

The chain uses TRBV5-4 and TRBJ1-1; 9 positions agree with TRBD1. The CDR3 runs to 17 residues. The germline CDR1 and CDR2 sequences are SGHNT and YYREEE (reference sequence). This CDR3 reads CSSSPTGGPLTFTEAFF. CDR3 nucleotides: TGTAGCAGCAGCCCGACAGGGGGGCCCTTAACCTTCACTGAAGCTTTCTTT.

The chain has TRBV6-6 and TRBJ2-7, with TRBD2 matching 9 bases. CDR3 size: 14 residues. The ends lost 3 bases at V and 12 bases at J; junction bases unmatched: 12. Germline loops: CDR1 MNHNY, CDR2 SVGAGI (reference sequence). This CDR3 reads CASSYVLAGGDRYF. CDR3 bases: TGTGCCAGCAGTTATGTACTAGCGGGTGGTGACCGGTACTTC.

The chain employs TRBV5-6 and TRBJ2-7, with D possibly being TRBD2 (6 bases). Germline V CDR1 and CDR2: SGHDT, YYEEEE. Trimming took off 6 bases at V and 8 bases at J, with 24 bases between the two ends. CDR3 length: 15 residues. CDR3 nucleotide sequence: TGTGCCAGCACCCTTTTCGGACCCAGGAGGGATAAGCAGTACTTC. Encoded protein: CASTLFGPRRDKQYF.

V gene TRBV5-5 combines with J gene TRBJ2-7; D is uncertain. Germline-derived CDR1 and CDR2 are SGHKS and YYEKEE (reference sequence). V dropped 3 bases and J dropped 5 bases, with 15 bases sitting between them. This CDR3 contains 14 residues. The CDR3 spells CASSYWVGPNEQYF. CDR3 DNA sequence: TGTGCCAGCAGCTACTGGGTTGGGCCCAACGAGCAGTACTTC.

This clonotype was recorded a few times. The rearrangement uses TRBV19 and TRBJ1-5, with D possibly being TRBD1 (5 bases). The V gene lost 5 bases and the J gene lost 2 bases, with 10 bases spanning the gap. The V gene's germline CDR1 is LNHDA and CDR2 SQIVND (reference sequence). This CDR3 has 14 amino acids. The CDR3 nucleotides are TGTGCCAGTAGTGGGGCCGGGCGCAATCAGCCCCAGCATTTT. This encodes CASSGAGRNQPQHF.

In regard to this clonotype: A much larger clone lies a single base off, so this may be a read error. The rearrangement uses TRBV24-1 and TRBJ2-5; TRBD1 matches 8 bases. After removal of 3 bases from V and 2 bases from J, the junction contained 4 bases not matched to a gene. CDR3 length: 15 amino acids. The germline gives CDR1 KGHDR, CDR2 SFDVKD. In nucleotides, the CDR3 is TGTGCCACCAGTGATGTCGACAGGGGACAAGAGACCCAGTACTTC. Residues: CATSDVDRGQETQYF.